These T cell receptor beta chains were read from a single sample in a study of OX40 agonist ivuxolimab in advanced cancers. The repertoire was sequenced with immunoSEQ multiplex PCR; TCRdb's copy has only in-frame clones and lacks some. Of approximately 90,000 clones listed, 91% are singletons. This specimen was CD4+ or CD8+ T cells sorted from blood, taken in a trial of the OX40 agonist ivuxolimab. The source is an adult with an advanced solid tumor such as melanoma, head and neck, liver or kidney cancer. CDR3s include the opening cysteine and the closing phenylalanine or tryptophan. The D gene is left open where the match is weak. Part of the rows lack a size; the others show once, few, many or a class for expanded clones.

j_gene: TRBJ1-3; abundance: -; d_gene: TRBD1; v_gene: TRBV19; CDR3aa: CASSIQGASGNTIYF; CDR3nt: TGTGCCAGTAGTATTCAGGGGGCCTCTGGAAACACCATATATTTT
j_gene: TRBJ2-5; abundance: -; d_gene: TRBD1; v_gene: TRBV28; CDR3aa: CASSLVQGWETQYF; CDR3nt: TGTGCCAGCAGTTTAGTACAGGGGTGGGAGACCCAGTACTTC
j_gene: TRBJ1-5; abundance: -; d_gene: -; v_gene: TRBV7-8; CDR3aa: CASSAYYSNQPQHF; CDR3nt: TGTGCCAGCAGCGCATATTATAGCAATCAGCCCCAGCATTTT
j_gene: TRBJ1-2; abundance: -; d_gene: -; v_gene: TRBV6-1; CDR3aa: CASSEFNYGLYGYTF; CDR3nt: TGTGCCAGCAGTGAATTTAACTACGGCCTCTATGGCTACACCTTC
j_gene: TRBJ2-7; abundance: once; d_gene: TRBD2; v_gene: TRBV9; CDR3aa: CASSPRIAGPIYEQYF; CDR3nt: TGTGCCAGCAGCCCCCGCATAGCGGGCCCGATCTACGAGCAGTACTTC
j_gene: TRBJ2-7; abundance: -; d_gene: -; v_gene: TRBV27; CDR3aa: CASSPLGGHEQYF; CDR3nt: TGTGCCAGCAGTCCCCTCGGGGGGCATGAGCAGTACTTC
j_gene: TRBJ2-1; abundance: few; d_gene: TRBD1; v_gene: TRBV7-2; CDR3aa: CASSSGGPGDEQFF; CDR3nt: TGTGCCAGCAGCTCAGGGGGTCCTGGTGATGAGCAGTTCTTC
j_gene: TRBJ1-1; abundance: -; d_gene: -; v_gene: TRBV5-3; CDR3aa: CATDQGGALSTEAFF; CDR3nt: TGTGCCACGGACCAGGGCGGAGCGCTGAGCACTGAAGCTTTCTTT
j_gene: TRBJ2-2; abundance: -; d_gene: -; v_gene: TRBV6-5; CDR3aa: CASSYIMNTGELFF; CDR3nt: TGTGCCAGCAGTTACATTATGAACACCGGGGAGCTGTTTTTT
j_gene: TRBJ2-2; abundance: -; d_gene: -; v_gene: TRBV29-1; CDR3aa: CSVERAGELFF; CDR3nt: TGCAGCGTTGAACGAGCCGGGGAGCTGTTTTTT
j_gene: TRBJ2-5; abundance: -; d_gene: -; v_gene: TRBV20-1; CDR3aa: CSARDGGAQYF; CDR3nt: TGCAGTGCTAGAGATGGGGGCGCCCAGTACTTC
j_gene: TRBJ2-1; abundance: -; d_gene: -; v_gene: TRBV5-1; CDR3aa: CASSFEGISYNEQFF; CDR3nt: TGCGCCAGCAGCTTCGAAGGGATTTCCTACAATGAGCAGTTCTTC
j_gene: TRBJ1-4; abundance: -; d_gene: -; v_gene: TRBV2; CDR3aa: CASSTEGGTLNEKLFF; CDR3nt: TGTGCCAGCAGTACGGAGGGCGGGACGCTTAATGAAAAACTGTTTTTT
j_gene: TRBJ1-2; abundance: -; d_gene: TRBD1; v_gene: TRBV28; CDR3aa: CASRGGADYGYTF; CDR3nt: TGTGCCAGCAGAGGGGGCGCCGACTATGGCTACACCTTC
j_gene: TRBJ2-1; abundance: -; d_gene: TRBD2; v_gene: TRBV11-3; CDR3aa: CASSFRGAGGSSYNEQFF; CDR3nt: TGTGCCAGCAGCTTCAGAGGCGCGGGAGGGAGCTCCTACAATGAGCAGTTCTTC
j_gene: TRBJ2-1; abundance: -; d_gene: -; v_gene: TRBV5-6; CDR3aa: CASSLEVSVDYNEQFF; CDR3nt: TGTGCCAGCAGCTTGGAGGTTTCTGTTGACTACAATGAGCAGTTCTTC
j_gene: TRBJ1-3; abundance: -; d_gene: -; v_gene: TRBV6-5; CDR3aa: CASRRTTSGNTIYF; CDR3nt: TGTGCCAGCAGACGGACCACCTCTGGAAACACCATATATTTT
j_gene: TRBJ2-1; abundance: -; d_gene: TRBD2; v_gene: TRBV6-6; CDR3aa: CASRPTSGRAGEQFF; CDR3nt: TGTGCCAGCAGGCCCACTAGCGGGAGGGCGGGTGAGCAGTTCTTC
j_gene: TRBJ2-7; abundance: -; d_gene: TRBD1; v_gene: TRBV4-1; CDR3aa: CASSQDGTGLFYEQYF; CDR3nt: TGCGCCAGCAGCCAAGATGGGACAGGGCTCTTTTACGAGCAGTACTTC
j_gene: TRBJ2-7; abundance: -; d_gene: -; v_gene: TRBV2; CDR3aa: CASLGPGAYEQYF; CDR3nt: TGTGCCAGCCTGGGTCCAGGGGCCTACGAGCAGTACTTC
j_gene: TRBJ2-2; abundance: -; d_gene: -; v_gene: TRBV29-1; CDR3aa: CSVSGVSTGELFF; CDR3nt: TGCAGCGTTTCAGGGGTATCCACCGGGGAGCTGTTTTTT
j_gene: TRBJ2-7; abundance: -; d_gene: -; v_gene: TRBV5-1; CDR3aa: CASSPSGGPYEQYF; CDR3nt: TGCGCCAGCAGCCCTAGTGGGGGGCCCTACGAGCAGTACTTC
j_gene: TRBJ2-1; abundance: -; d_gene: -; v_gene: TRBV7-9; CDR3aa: CASTQGRGEFF; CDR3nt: TGTGCCAGCACCCAGGGACGAGGGGAGTTCTTC
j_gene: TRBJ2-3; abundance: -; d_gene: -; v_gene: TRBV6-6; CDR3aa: CASSYGGTVTRDTQYF; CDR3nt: TGTGCCAGCAGTTACGGTGGTACAGTCACGAGAGATACGCAGTATTTT
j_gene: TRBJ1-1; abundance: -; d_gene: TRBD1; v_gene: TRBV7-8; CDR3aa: CASSWGTADVNTEAFF; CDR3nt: TGTGCCAGCAGCTGGGGGACAGCTGACGTGAACACTGAAGCTTTCTTT
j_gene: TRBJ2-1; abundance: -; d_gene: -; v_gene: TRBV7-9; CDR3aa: CASRLPVDEQFF; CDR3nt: TGTGCCAGCAGGCTACCAGTGGATGAGCAGTTCTTC
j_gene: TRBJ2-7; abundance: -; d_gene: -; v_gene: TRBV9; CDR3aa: CASSGGISSYEQYF; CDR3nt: TGTGCCAGCAGCGGGGGGATTAGCTCCTACGAGCAGTATTTC
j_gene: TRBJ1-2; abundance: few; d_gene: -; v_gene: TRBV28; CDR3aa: CATREGGNYGYTF; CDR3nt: TGTGCCACCAGGGAAGGGGGGAACTATGGCTACACCTTC
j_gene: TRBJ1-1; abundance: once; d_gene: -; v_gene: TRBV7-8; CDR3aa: CASSLVSRGDTEAFF; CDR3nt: TGTGCCAGCAGCTTAGTTTCCCGGGGAGACACTGAAGCTTTCTTT
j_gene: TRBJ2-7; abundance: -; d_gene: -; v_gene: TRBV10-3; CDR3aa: CAISPSGSDYEQYF; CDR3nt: TGTGCCATCAGTCCCTCCGGGTCAGACTACGAGCAGTACTTC
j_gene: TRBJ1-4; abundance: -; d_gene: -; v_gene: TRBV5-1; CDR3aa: CASSGGTNEKLFF; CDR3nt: TGCGCCAGCAGCGGGGGAACTAATGAAAAACTGTTTTTT
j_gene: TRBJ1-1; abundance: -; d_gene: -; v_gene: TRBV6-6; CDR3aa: CASIAPGGIGTEAFF; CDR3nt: TGTGCCAGCATCGCTCCCGGGGGGATTGGTACTGAAGCTTTCTTT
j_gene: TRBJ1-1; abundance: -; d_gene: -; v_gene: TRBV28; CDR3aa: CASSLSRGNTEAFF; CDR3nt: TGTGCCAGCAGTTTGTCAAGGGGAAACACTGAAGCTTTCTTT
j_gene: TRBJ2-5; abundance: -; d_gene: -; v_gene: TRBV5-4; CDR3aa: CASSPKKGGPGETQYF; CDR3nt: TGTGCCAGCAGCCCTAAGAAAGGAGGGCCGGGGGAGACCCAGTACTTC
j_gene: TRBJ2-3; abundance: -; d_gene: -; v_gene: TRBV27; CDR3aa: CASSFQSRVIGLTDTQYF; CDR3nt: TGTGCCAGCAGTTTCCAGTCCAGGGTGATCGGACTCACAGATACGCAGTATTTT
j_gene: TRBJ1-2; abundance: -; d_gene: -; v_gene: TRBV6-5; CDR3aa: CASGRQDLYGYTF; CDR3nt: TGTGCCAGCGGAAGACAGGATCTCTATGGCTACACCTTC
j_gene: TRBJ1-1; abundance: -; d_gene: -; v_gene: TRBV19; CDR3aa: CAIRLNTEAFF; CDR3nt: TGTGCCATCCGTTTGAACACTGAAGCTTTCTTT
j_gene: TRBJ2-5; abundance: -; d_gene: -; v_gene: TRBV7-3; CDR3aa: CASSLEGRRGETQYF; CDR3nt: TGTGCCAGCAGCTTAGAGGGGCGCCGGGGAGAGACCCAGTACTTC
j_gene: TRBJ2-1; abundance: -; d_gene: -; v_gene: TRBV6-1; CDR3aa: CASSMDSAYNEQFF; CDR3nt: TGTGCCAGCAGTATGGACAGCGCCTACAATGAGCAGTTCTTC
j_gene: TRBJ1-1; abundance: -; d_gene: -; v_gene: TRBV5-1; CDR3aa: CASSFSTDTEAFF; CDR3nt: TGCGCCAGCAGCTTTTCTACGGACACTGAAGCTTTCTTT
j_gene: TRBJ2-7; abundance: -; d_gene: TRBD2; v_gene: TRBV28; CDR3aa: CASSYPTSGINEQYF; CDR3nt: TGTGCCAGCAGTTACCCTACTAGCGGGATAAACGAGCAGTACTTC
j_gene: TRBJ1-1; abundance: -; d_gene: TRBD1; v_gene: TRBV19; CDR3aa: CASSTRDRGRMRRTEAFF; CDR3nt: TGTGCCAGTAGTACAAGGGACAGGGGGCGAATGAGGCGTACTGAAGCTTTCTTT
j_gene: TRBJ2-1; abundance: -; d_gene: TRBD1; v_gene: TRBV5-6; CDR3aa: CASGYGTGSYNEQFF; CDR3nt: TGTGCCAGCGGTTACGGGACAGGATCCTACAATGAGCAGTTCTTC
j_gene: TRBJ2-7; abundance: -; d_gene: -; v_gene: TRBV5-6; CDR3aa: CASSPGWGIYEQYF; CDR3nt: TGTGCCAGCAGCCCCGGATGGGGCATTTACGAGCAGTACTTC
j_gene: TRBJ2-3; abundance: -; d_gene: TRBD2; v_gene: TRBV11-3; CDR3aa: CASSLETSGSTHTQYF; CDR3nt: TGTGCCAGCAGCTTAGAGACTAGCGGGAGTACCCATACGCAGTATTTT
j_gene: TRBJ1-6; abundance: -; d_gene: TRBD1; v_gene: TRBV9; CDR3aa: CASSVGRGDSPLHF; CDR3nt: TGTGCCAGCAGCGTAGGCAGGGGGGATTCACCCCTCCACTTT
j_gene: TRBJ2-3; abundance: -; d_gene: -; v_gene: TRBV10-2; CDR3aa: CASSDEYTQYF; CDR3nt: TGCGCCAGCAGTGACGAATATACGCAGTATTTT